These T cell receptor beta chains were read from a single sample in a study of cytomegalovirus exposure and HLA in healthy donors. Generated by immunoSEQ multiplex PCR, the TCRdb table keeps only in-frame clones and is missing some. The sample includes 160,000 or so clones, approximately 86% of them seen just once. The specimen was PBMCs. The receptors here all came from a man aged 18 to 30 in good health and CMV-seropositive. The CDR3 runs from the conserved cysteine through the conserved F or W. A D gene is named only where the DNA matches it firmly. Some rows mark clone size as missing; the rest say once, few, many or name a class of expanded clone.

V gene	clone size	D gene	J gene	CDR3 DNA	CDR3 protein
TRBV10-3	NA	NA	TRBJ1-2	TGTGCCATCAGTGAGTCCCCAGATAACTATGGCTACACCTTC	CAISESPDNYGYTF
TRBV7-9	NA	NA	TRBJ2-3	TGTGCCAGCAGCTTAGGGTCGCAGGTTGAAGATACGCAGTATTTT	CASSLGSQVEDTQYF
TRBV7-2	NA	TRBD2	TRBJ2-7	TGTGCCAGCAGCCGGACTAGCGGGATAACCTACGAGCAGTACTTC	CASSRTSGITYEQYF
TRBV19	NA	NA	TRBJ2-7	TGTGCCTCTAAGAGGTCAGGGGAAGGATACGAGCAGTACTTC	CASKRSGEGYEQYF
TRBV9	NA	NA	TRBJ2-1	TGTGCCAGCAGCGTCGGACAGTCCAGCTCCTACAATGAGCAGTTCTTC	CASSVGQSSSYNEQFF
TRBV29-1	once	TRBD1	TRBJ2-4	TGCAGCGCCAAGACAGGGGCTGGGTGGAACATTCAGTACTTC	CSAKTGAGWNIQYF
TRBV27	NA	TRBD2	TRBJ2-5	TGTGCCAGCAGTTCAGGACTAGCGCAAGAGACCCAGTACTTC	CASSSGLAQETQYF
TRBV4-2	NA	NA	TRBJ2-1	TGTGCCAGCAGCCAGGGCCGTTCCTACAATGAGCAGTTCTTC	CASSQGRSYNEQFF
TRBV19	NA	NA	TRBJ1-1	TGTGCCAGTAGTATAGGAGACATCTTAGGCACTGAAGCTTTCTTT	CASSIGDILGTEAFF
TRBV28	NA	TRBD2	TRBJ2-7	TGTGCCAGCAGCCTCCCCGGGACTAGAGCCTACGAGCAGTACTTC	CASSLPGTRAYEQYF
TRBV5-5	few	NA	TRBJ1-5	TGTGCCAGCAGCGGTTCCGGGACTATGAGGCCCCAGCATTTT	CASSGSGTMRPQHF
TRBV9	NA	TRBD2	TRBJ2-3	TGTGCCAGCAGCGTATTTAGCGGGGGGAATACAGATACGCAGTATTTT	CASSVFSGGNTDTQYF
TRBV2	NA	NA	TRBJ2-5	TGTGCCAGCCGAGGGGAGACCCAGTACTTC	CASRGETQYF
TRBV30	NA	TRBD1	TRBJ1-1	TGTGCCTGGAGTTTTCAGGGGGTGAACACTGAAGCTTTCTTT	CAWSFQGVNTEAFF
TRBV7-9	few	NA	TRBJ2-3	TGTGCCAGCAGCCCGGGGAGAGATACGCAGTATTTT	CASSPGRDTQYF
TRBV4-1	NA	NA	TRBJ1-4	TGCGCCAGCAGCCAAGGTCCAGGGGAGAGTGAAAAACTGTTTTTT	CASSQGPGESEKLFF
TRBV15	NA	TRBD1	TRBJ2-3	TGTGCCACCAGACCCGGGACAGGGGTTGGAGATACGCAGTATTTT	CATRPGTGVGDTQYF
TRBV9	NA	NA	TRBJ2-2	TGTGCCAGCAGTAGTACCGGGGAGCTGTTTTTT	CASSSTGELFF
TRBV5-1	NA	NA	TRBJ2-7	TGCGCCAGCAGCTCCAAGATGAGCTCCTACGAGCAGTACTTC	CASSSKMSSYEQYF
TRBV7-9	NA	NA	TRBJ2-1	TGTGCCAGCAGCCCTACTTTTCTCGGACTGAACAATGAGCAGTTCTTC	CASSPTFLGLNNEQFF
TRBV27	NA	NA	TRBJ2-1	TGTGCCAGCAGAGAAGGACAGCTATACAATGAGCAGTTCTTC	CASREGQLYNEQFF
TRBV5-1	NA	TRBD2	TRBJ2-5	TGCGCCAGCAGCTTGTGGGGGGGGGAGACCCAGTACTTC	CASSLWGGETQYF
TRBV5-5	NA	NA	TRBJ1-1	TGTGCCAGCAGCGTGTGGGGGGCTGAAGCTTTCTTT	CASSVWGAEAFF
TRBV5-6	few	NA	TRBJ1-1	TGTGCCAGCAGCTCCCTGACAGAAAAGAACACTGAAGCTTTCTTT	CASSSLTEKNTEAFF
TRBV19	NA	NA	TRBJ2-7	TGTGCCAGTAGTCCACAACAGGGATTCTTGAACGAGCAGTACTTC	CASSPQQGFLNEQYF
TRBV2	once	NA	TRBJ2-1	TGTGCCAGCAAAGGGGCGGAATCCTACAATGAGCAGTTCTTC	CASKGAESYNEQFF
TRBV7-8	NA	TRBD2	TRBJ2-1	TGTGCCAGCAGCGCAAGCGCTAGCGGTGACAATGAGCAGTTCTTC	CASSASASGDNEQFF
TRBV7-9	NA	NA	TRBJ1-5	TGTGCCAGCAGCTTCGCAGGGTATCAGCCCCAGCATTTT	CASSFAGYQPQHF
TRBV4-3	NA	NA	TRBJ2-7	TGCGCCAGCAGCCAAGAACCCACGTTGACAGGCGAATTTGACGAGCAGTACTTC	CASSQEPTLTGEFDEQYF
TRBV7-3	NA	TRBD2	TRBJ2-2	TGTGCCAGCAGCTTGTACGGGAGGACCGGGGAGCTGTTTTTT	CASSLYGRTGELFF
TRBV6-5	NA	NA	TRBJ2-7	TGTGCCAGCAGTAGGACAACAGGGACTACGGGGGAGCAGTACTTC	CASSRTTGTTGEQYF
TRBV5-1	NA	NA	TRBJ2-5	TGCGCCAGCAGCACTCGGGAGACCCAGTACTTC	CASSTRETQYF
TRBV2	few	NA	TRBJ2-7	TGTGCCAGCACGTGGGTGGCAGGGCGCGGCGAGCAGTACTTC	CASTWVAGRGEQYF
TRBV5-1	few	TRBD2	TRBJ2-5	TGCGCCAGCAGCTCCCAGGGACTAGCCTCGGAGACCCAGTACTTC	CASSSQGLASETQYF
TRBV7-7	once	NA	TRBJ2-3	TGTGCTAGCAGCCCAGCTAGCTTCCCAGATACGCAGTATTTT	CASSPASFPDTQYF
TRBV11-3	NA	NA	TRBJ1-1	TGTGCCAGCAGCTTAGGAGGGTCCCGTGAAGCTTTCTTT	CASSLGGSREAFF
TRBV12-5	NA	NA	TRBJ2-7	TGTGCTAGTGGTTTGGTATCAGGGCTACCCTACGAGCAGTACTTC	CASGLVSGLPYEQYF
TRBV5-1	NA	NA	TRBJ1-1	TGCGCCAGCAGCTTGGAGGGGAGGACTGAAGCTTTCTTT	CASSLEGRTEAFF
TRBV7-3	NA	TRBD1	TRBJ2-7	TGTGCCAGCAGCTCAGGACAGGGTTGGGACGAGCAGTACTTC	CASSSGQGWDEQYF
TRBV11-3	NA	TRBD1	TRBJ2-7	TGTGCCAGCAGCTCATTTAGGCCGGGGACAGGGCCCGGCGCCGAGCAGTACTTC	CASSSFRPGTGPGAEQYF
TRBV7-3	NA	TRBD2	TRBJ2-3	TGTGCCAGCAGACGGACTAGCGGGGAGGAAACAGATACGCAGTATTTT	CASRRTSGEETDTQYF
TRBV9	NA	TRBD1	TRBJ1-1	TGTGCCAGCAGCGTACTGGACAGGGGCACTGAAGCTTTCTTT	CASSVLDRGTEAFF
TRBV28	NA	NA	TRBJ2-1	TGTGCCAGCAGTTTAGGAGGACTTTGGACTGAGCAGTTCTTC	CASSLGGLWTEQFF
TRBV5-6	NA	NA	TRBJ1-1	TGTGCCAGCAGCGGGAATCGACAGATGAACACTGAAGCTTTCTTT	CASSGNRQMNTEAFF
TRBV6-1	NA	NA	TRBJ2-3	TGTGCCAGCAGTGGGGGGCGTTCTCGGGGAGATACGCAGTATTTT	CASSGGRSRGDTQYF